This record concerns one T cell receptor beta chain sequence. This clone has a handful of counts. No cognate antigen has been identified for it. No base-level quality is on record; no much larger clone is a single base apart. The method was PCR. This sample was sequenced with an Illumina HiSeq 4000. The TCR beta-chain CDR3 region of each patient was profiled by high-throughput sequencing. As for the original processing: The researchers built a classifier to tell apart papillary thyroid cancer patients with distant metastasis, based on CDR3 differences among clinicopathological groups. The Shannon index was used to assess repertoire diversity, and the Morisita-Horn index was used to assess tumor-blood repertoire similarity. TCRdb reprocessed the public reads (quality trimming at Q25 with fastp, clone calling with MiXCR) and kept in-frame beta chains. These V and J calls are TCRdb output, not the study's own analysis. Present in this sample are thousands of clones, around 35% of which were seen just once. Roughly 28% of the sample comes from the top ten.

This specimen comes from a study of metastatic and nonmetastatic thyroid tumors (dated by TCRdb to the early 2020s). With regard to the full study: For patients with malignant and with benign thyroid disease, the researchers compared repertoires between peripheral blood samples and tumor or nodule tissue samples.

Inclusive of the bounding cysteine and phenylalanine, the CDR3 is 16 residues long. Only the CDR3 DNA stays, 48 bases, in frame from base 1. V is clipped by 1 base and J by 4 bases, and the sequence between their germline boundaries is 16 bases long. Reading the germline V gene gives CDR1 SGHAT and CDR2 FQNNGV. The study at large found these results: In both blood and tumor samples, malignant tumors were reported to have significantly higher TCR beta diversity than benign nodules.

No treatment had been received by any patient before thyroid surgery. Patient clinical samples collected from about 2012 to 2019 were retrospectively analysed using T-cell receptor beta sequencing. This sequence was found in a male donor with papillary thyroid cancer or a benign thyroid nodule (not recorded which). Some clones in this sample may be carry-over from other donors' samples. The V and J genes are TRBV11-2 and TRBJ1-1; the D gene is possibly TRBD1, with 5 bases matching. Input material: adjacent normal tissue. For the CDR3, the sequence is CASSLVGRARGTEAFF. In nucleotide form, the sequence is TGTGCCAGCAGCTTAGTTGGCAGGGCAAGGGGCACTGAAGCTTTCTTT.